This TCR beta chain was recovered during a study of shared clonotypes between healthy human individuals (dated by TCRdb to about 2020). Study-wide context: The cohort comprised a couple of women and a few men aged 18 to 49 years. Libraries were prepared and TCR repertoires were sequenced by different laboratories using diverse techniques, in order to increase sequencing depth and limit assay-specific biases. Leukapheresis yielded between about 0.9 and 9 billion PBMCs per donor. For each donor, three plates each were used for CD4 naive and CD4 memory, two plates were used for CD8 naive, and one plate was used for CD8 memory. To estimate repertoire size and how much clonotype sharing occurs between individuals, the study deeply sequenced the blood TCR repertoires of roughly 5 healthy adults. Paper-wide results and their limitations: Based on pairwise subsampling, the degree of clonotype sharing among donors was expected to be affected by sequencing depth. Because the study included only a small number of donors, the genetic and exposure-history diversity represented was limited. Roughly 5% of naive CD4, more than 3% of naive CD8, about 2.1% of memory CD4, and around 0.4% of memory CD8 clonotypes were shared across several donors. Only blood was sampled, and tissue TCR repertoires likely differ from those in blood. Larger estimated clonotype richness was generally found for naive subsets than for memory subsets. Compared with non-shared clonotypes, the clonotypes found in all four sorted-subset donors had higher generation probabilities. Even with the large sequencing depth, rarefaction of the sorted-subset datasets indicated that sequencing was incomplete.

Using the deep immunoSEQ assay, multiplex PCR amplified TCR CDR3 regions from genomic DNA. Extracted genomic DNA from each cell subset was spread evenly across all wells of several immunoSEQ 96-well plates, with each plate serving as a replicate. Each replicate PCR for sorted subsets received approximately 220 ng genomic DNA, equal to about 30,000 T cell genomes. The purified libraries were quantified using a Qubit 3.0 fluorometer, sized with a Bioanalyzer 2100, and then quantified again using the KAPA Library Quantification kit. Each immunoSEQ 96-well plate was sequenced on its own single-read 150-cycle Illumina NextSeq 550 flow cell. The study's own analysis went as follows. The immunoSEQ output contained only junctional sequences without quality scores, so filtering could not match that applied to full-length reads. Sequences were annotated with PyIR, a Python wrapper for IgBLAST v1.9, and V/J genes and CDR3 were assigned using IMGT germline references. Reads were filtered out if the reads had weak V/J assignments (E-value above 1e-6), no CDR3, stop codons, out-of-frame junctions, or ambiguous translated residues. A V3J clonotype was defined by an identical inferred V gene, J gene, and CDR3 amino acid sequence. Percentage overlap between repertoires was computed as shared unique clonotypes divided by the size of the smaller repertoire. Three approaches were used to assess repertoire richness: RTK rarefaction, the Chao1 estimator, and Recon v2.1 estimates of unobserved clonotypes. Generation probabilities were computed with OLGA for all TCRbeta clonotypes obtained by the gDNA method from a few donors. Held by TCRdb, this immuneACCESS table contains in-frame sequences only and omits some clones. Under half of the omission traces to an unresolved V gene where checked; the cause of the rest is unknown. The V and J calls and clone size were taken over from that table, and D and trimming were inferred from the DNA. A total of 2.3 million or so clones appear in this sample, over 90% of them only once. Of the sample, roughly 0.36% falls within the top ten clones.

The donors were healthy, HIV-negative adults with no recently reported acute infections or vaccinations. Every donor was a Caucasian adult living in Nashville, Tennessee, USA. CD4+ T cells were enriched through magnetic negative selection, after which naive cells were positively selected on CD45RA and the remaining negative fraction served as the memory subset. After blood collection by leukapheresis, PBMCs were isolated using Ficoll-Histopaque density gradient centrifugation and then cryopreserved in the vapor phase of liquid nitrogen. Analytical flow cytometry was used to check the purity and quantity of every magnetically sorted T cell population. Genomic DNA was isolated from each sorted fraction and quantified by UV absorbance on a Nanodrop 2000c. Points on this clone: No cognate antigen has been identified for it. Per-nucleotide qualities are absent, and no much larger clonotype sits a single base away.

The receptor was isolated from a man aged 18 to 35 in good health. Some clones in this sample may be carry-over from other donors' samples. What was sequenced was naive CD4+ T cells from PBMCs. The cell subset or site label of this sample denotes: CD45RA+ positively selected.

For the CDR3, the sequence is CASSYGRQTNEKLFF. The nucleotide sequence reads TGTGCCAGCAGTTACGGGCGACAGACTAATGAAAAACTGTTTTTT. The chain joins TRBV6-5 to TRBJ1-4; a tentative D match to TRBD1 spans 5 bases. From a lookup of the germline V gene, CDR1 and CDR2 are MNHEY and SVGAGI. The CDR3, cysteine through phenylalanine, is 15 amino acids long. The sequence is cut down to CDR3 DNA, 45 bases in frame from base 1. V was cut back by 2 bases and J by 2 bases, leaving a gap of 9 bases between them.